The 32 T cell receptor beta chains below all came from one sample that was sequenced in a study of radiotherapy plus CTLA-4 blockade in lung cancer. TCRdb keeps only in-frame clones here, not all; method: immunoSEQ multiplex PCR. The sample records approximately 100,000 clones, approximately 87% being singletons. The sample consisted of peripheral blood, taken from a patient treated with radiotherapy plus ipilimumab. These receptors came from a human donor with non-small cell lung cancer that progressed on radiotherapy plus ipilimumab. Some clones in this sample may be carry-over from other donors' samples.

The chain combines TRBV5-1 with TRBJ1-3; perhaps TRBD1 as D (5 bases). Trimming took 4 bases from V and 1 from J, leaving 9 bases between them. The germline CDR1 and CDR2 sequences are SGHRS and YFSETQ. The CDR3 sequence is 14 residues long. Here the CDR3 reads CASSPTASGNTIYF. The CDR3 DNA is TGCGCCAGCAGCCCGACAGCATCTGGAAACACCATATATTTT.

The chain has TRBV7-9 and TRBJ2-7; D gene unclear. Germline V gives CDR1 SEHNR, CDR2 FQNEAQ (reference sequence). The CDR3 spans 11 residues. V dropped 5 bases and J dropped 4 bases, with 6 bases sitting between them. CDR3 sequence reads: CASSLRYEQYF. CDR3 nucleotides: TGTGCCAGCAGCCTGAGATACGAGCAGTACTTC.

Here the CDR3 reads CATQTGGQPQHF. CDR3 bases: TGTGCCACTCAGACAGGGGGCCAGCCCCAGCATTTT. The chain uses TRBV7-3 and TRBJ1-5; 10 bases map to TRBD1. The trim removed 10 bases at V and 7 bases at J, leaving 4 bases unmatched. CDR1 SGHTA and CDR2 FQGTGA come from the germline V gene. The CDR3 totals 12 residues.

The CDR3 region has the DNA TGCGCCAGCAGCCAAGAACTTGCCGGGTCTTTTCTGGATTCACCCCTCCACTTT. Amino acids: CASSQELAGSFLDSPLHF. The chain combines TRBV4-3 with TRBJ1-6; D is unresolved. CDR3 size: 18 residues. The germline V gene has CDR1 LGHNA and CDR2 YSLEER. V was cut by 0 bases and J by 8 bases, with 20 bases left in between.

V gene TRBV7-8 combines with J gene TRBJ2-5, with 7 nucleotides matching TRBD1. This CDR3 region has 16 residues. The J segment lost 2 bases and the V segment lost 3 bases, leaving 9 bases of the junction unmatched. Germline V lookup: CDR1 SGHVS, CDR2 FQNEAQ. DNA for the CDR3: TGTGCCAGCAGCTTGTTAGGGGACAGCTTACAAGAGACCCAGTACTTC. Protein product: CASSLLGDSLQETQYF.

The gene calls are TRBV4-1 and TRBJ1-2, with a weak D call TRBD1 (6 bases). Germline-derived CDR1 and CDR2 are MGHRA and YSYEKL. This CDR3 is 19 amino acids long. The V and J ends lost 2 bases and 0 bases respectively, with 22 bases between them. The CDR3 here is CASSQTRDTGKATNYGYTF. The CDR3 DNA follows: TGCGCCAGCAGCCAAACTCGGGACACAGGGAAAGCCACTAACTATGGCTACACCTTC.

The genes are TRBV10-3 and TRBJ1-5; D gene uncertain. The CDR3 has 16 residues. The germline CDR1 and CDR2 sequences are ENHRY and SYGVKD. The germline V and J ends were trimmed by 3 bases and 2 bases, with 14 bases remaining between them. CDR3 in amino acids: CAISDPAQRGNQPQHF. The CDR3 region has the DNA TGTGCCATCAGTGACCCAGCCCAGAGGGGCAATCAGCCCCAGCATTTT.

The chain links TRBV5-6 to TRBJ2-1; D gene unclear. The CDR3 runs 12 residues. Per germline, CDR1 SGHDT and CDR2 YYEEEE. With 4 bases removed from V and 10 bases from J, the gap between germline ends came to 12 bases. The DNA of the CDR3 is TGTGCCAGCAGCAGCTATCTCAAGGAGCAGTTCTTC. This gives the protein CASSSYLKEQFF.

In its sample, this clone was seen once. The chain couples TRBV18 to TRBJ1-6; D unresolved. The CDR3 length is 15 residues. V lost 2 bases and J lost 7, with 12 bases in between. CDR1 and CDR2 (germline): KGHSH, LQKENI. CDR3 in amino acids: CASSPYVTENSPLHF. As DNA, the CDR3 is TGTGCCAGCTCACCATATGTGACGGAGAATTCACCCCTCCACTTT.

V usage is TRBV7-2 and J usage is TRBJ2-2; TRBD1 matches 7 bases. Germline V CDR1 and CDR2: SGHTA, FQGNSA. The CDR3 contains 15 residues. The V segment lost 5 bases and the J segment 0 bases; nucleotides outside the gene matches: 3. For the CDR3, the DNA is TGTGCCAGCAGCCGGGACAGCGCGAACACCGGGGAGCTGTTTTTT. Translation gives CASSRDSANTGELFF.

In this sample, this clone turned up once. The chain uses TRBV7-9 and TRBJ2-3, with 9 bases fitting TRBD1. Germline V gene lookup returns CDR1 SEHNR and CDR2 FQNEAQ (reference sequence). The CDR3 covers 13 residues. V shed 11 bases, J shed 5 bases, and the junction held 8 bases outside the gene matches. CDR3 amino acids: CAGQGQGGDTQYF. DNA for the CDR3: TGTGCCGGTCAGGGACAGGGTGGAGATACGCAGTATTTT.

The V call is TRBV10-2, the J call TRBJ2-2; D assignment may be TRBD1 or TRBD2 (6 bases each). V was shortened by 8 bases and J by 6 bases, with 13 bases between the two germline ends. The V gene's germline CDR1 is WSHSY and CDR2 SAAADI. The CDR3 runs 13 residues. Written as DNA, the CDR3 is TGCGCCAGCGGTGGGGGCGGGGCCGGGGAGCTGTTTTTT. As protein: CASGGGGAGELFF.

This rearrangement joins TRBV19 to TRBJ1-1; D remains ambiguous. From germline, CDR1 is LNHDA and CDR2 SQIVND (reference sequence). The CDR3 sequence is 14 residues long. V lost 8 bases to trimming and J lost 1 base, with 14 bases between them. The CDR3 DNA follows: TGTGCCAGTTCTCTCGGAGGTACGAACACTGAAGCTTTCTTT. Protein product: CASSLGGTNTEAFF.

The chain couples TRBV5-1 to TRBJ2-1; no definite D call. This CDR3 region has 15 residues. Germline-derived CDR1 and CDR2 are SGHRS and YFSETQ. Trimming left V 1 base short and J 1 base short, with 9 bases between. The chain's CDR3 is CASSLRSNSYNEQFF. The CDR3 nucleotides are TGCGCCAGCAGCTTGCGATCAAATTCCTACAATGAGCAGTTCTTC. Variable domain in full (rest from reference TRBV5-1 and TRBJ2-1): KAGVTQTPRYLIKTRGQQVTLSCSPISGHRSVSWYQQTPGQGLQFLFEYFSETQRNKGNFPGRFSGRQFSNSRSEMNVSTLELGDSALYLCASSLRSNSYNEQFFGPGTRLTVL.

The chain has TRBV11-2 and TRBJ2-5; D may be TRBD1 (5 bases). Trimming removed 1 base at V and 2 bases at J, with 11 bases between. From germline, CDR1 is SGHAT and CDR2 FQNNGV. This CDR3 spans 15 amino acids. The CDR3 protein is CASSLGAGWQETQYF. Written as DNA, the CDR3 is TGTGCCAGCAGCTTAGGGGCAGGGTGGCAAGAGACCCAGTACTTC.

J is TRBJ1-1 and V is TRBV5-1, with D unresolved. V dropped 3 bases and J dropped 2 bases, with 11 bases sitting between them. The germline gives CDR1 SGHRS, CDR2 YFSETQ. This CDR3 has 14 residues. CDR3 nucleotides: TGCGCCAGCAGCTCAAACACGCGTAACACTGAAGCTTTCTTT. Its translation: CASSSNTRNTEAFF.

CDR3 amino acids: CASSQDPELHQPQHF. The DNA for the CDR3 is TGTGCCAGCAGCCAAGATCCGGAACTCCATCAGCCCCAGCATTTT. The V gene is TRBV4-2, the J gene TRBJ1-5; D gene unclear. This CDR3 contains 15 residues. V dropped 0 bases and J dropped 5 bases, with 11 bases sitting between them. Germline CDR1 and CDR2: LGHNA and YNFKEQ.

CDR3 in DNA: TGTGCCAGCAGCTTAAATAGCGTCACAGATACGCAGTATTTT. It codes for CASSLNSVTDTQYF. The rearrangement joins TRBV7-8 to TRBJ2-3; D may be TRBD2 (5 bases). With 2 bases removed from V and 2 bases from J, the gap between germline ends came to 8 bases. CDR3 length: 14 amino acids. In germline, CDR1 is SGHVS, CDR2 FQNEAQ.

The CDR3 spells CATKNRGQDNSPLHF. In DNA form, the CDR3 reads TGTGCCACGAAAAACAGGGGGCAAGATAATTCACCCCTCCACTTT. This chain links TRBV10-3 with TRBJ1-6, with 9 bases fitting TRBD1. The junction had 9 bases not matched to a gene; V was cut back by 10 bases and J by 5 bases. Per the germline V gene, CDR1 is ENHRY and CDR2 is SYGVKD. The CDR3 is 15 residues long.

The chain couples TRBV5-1 to TRBJ1-4, with D possibly being TRBD1 (5 bases). This CDR3 is built from 16 residues. Germline values: CDR1 SGHRS, CDR2 YFSETQ. The V gene lost 0 bases and the J gene lost 6 bases, with 15 bases spanning the gap. The CDR3 protein is CASSLETQGSDEKLFF. For the CDR3, the DNA is TGCGCCAGCAGCTTGGAGACCCAGGGATCGGATGAAAAACTGTTTTTT.

This clone was detected once. J is TRBJ2-3 and V is TRBV7-8, with D possibly being TRBD1 (5 bases). CDR3 length equals 15 residues. Trimming shortened V by 4 bases and J by 2 bases, and 13 bases separated the two germline ends. Looked up from germline, CDR1 is SGHVS and CDR2 is FQNEAQ. The CDR3, as DNA: TGTGCCAGCAGCTACCGACAGATATACACAGATACGCAGTATTTT. Its translation: CASSYRQIYTDTQYF.

The chain couples TRBV20-1 to TRBJ2-2; D gene unclear. Germline CDR1 DFQATT, CDR2 SNEGSKA (reference sequence). Trimming cost V 0 bases and J 8 bases, with 4 bases left between them. The CDR3 sequence is 11 residues long. CDR3 in amino acids: CSARERGELFF. The CDR3 region has the DNA TGCAGTGCTAGAGAACGGGGGGAGCTGTTTTTT.

This chain uses TRBV7-2 with TRBJ1-2, with D perhaps matching TRBD1 (6 bases). Germline loops: CDR1 SGHTA, CDR2 FQGNSA. The CDR3 runs 14 residues. Trimming pared 1 base from V and 3 bases from J, leaving 9 bases between. The CDR3 nucleotides read TGTGCCAGCAGCTTAGACAGGGTGTACTATGGCTACACCTTC. This gives the protein CASSLDRVYYGYTF.

The chain carries TRBV6-6 and TRBJ2-2; D is ambiguous. Germline CDR1 and CDR2: MNHNY and SVGAGI (reference sequence). V was trimmed by 6 bases and J by 9 bases, leaving 11 bases between them. The CDR3 runs to 12 residues. This CDR3 reads CASSMVVWELFF. CDR3 nucleotide sequence: TGTGCCAGCAGCATGGTAGTTTGGGAGCTGTTTTTT.

This clone was recorded only once. The V and J genes are TRBV4-1 and TRBJ1-1; D unclear. Germline V CDR1 and CDR2: MGHRA, YSYEKL. The CDR3 length is 14 residues. The V end lost 2 bases, the J end lost 7 bases, and 14 bases lay between the germline ends. The CDR3 DNA follows: TGCGCCAGCAGCCAAATGGATGTAAGGGTTGAAGCTTTCTTT. Translation: CASSQMDVRVEAFF.

The gene calls are TRBV4-1 and TRBJ1-1, with D possibly TRBD1 on 6 matching bases. The CDR3 loop spans 14 amino acids. V lost 5 bases and J 8 bases, leaving 18 bases between the germline ends. Germline lookup yields CDR1 MGHRA and CDR2 YSYEKL. For the CDR3, the DNA is TGCGCCAGCAGCGCCCGGACAGAACTACGCGAAGCTTTCTTT. Translated: CASSARTELREAFF.

In this sample, this clone turned up once. The chain has TRBV6-5 and TRBJ1-4; D remains ambiguous. Trimming cost V 8 bases and J 3 bases, with 4 bases left between them. CDR1 MNHEY and CDR2 SVGAGI come from the germline V gene. CDR3 length equals 11 residues. The CDR3 is CASHSNEKLFF. CDR3 bases: TGTGCCAGCCACTCTAATGAAAAACTGTTTTTT.

The V gene is TRBV7-9, the J gene TRBJ1-4; D ambiguous. This CDR3 has 14 residues. Germline values: CDR1 SEHNR, CDR2 FQNEAQ (reference sequence). V was clipped by 3 bases and J by 7 bases, with 12 bases between them. The chain's CDR3 is CASSFEGVGEKLFF. The CDR3 DNA reads as TGTGCCAGCAGCTTTGAGGGTGTGGGTGAAAAACTGTTTTTT.

This chain uses TRBV5-1 with TRBJ1-5, with D perhaps matching TRBD1 (6 bases). CDR1 SGHRS and CDR2 YFSETQ come from the germline V gene. This CDR3 comprises 15 residues. Trimming left V 1 base short and J 0 bases short, with 8 bases between. The CDR3 spells CASSLTGRSNQPQHF. The CDR3 bases are TGCGCCAGCAGCTTGACAGGGCGTAGCAATCAGCCCCAGCATTTT.

This clone was seen only a few times. The sample contains more than one DNA sequence encoding this CDR3. The chain couples TRBV18 to TRBJ1-1; TRBD1 agrees at 7 bases. The CDR3 consists of 14 residues. In germline, CDR1 is KGHSH, CDR2 LQKENI. V dropped 4 bases and J dropped 5; count of bases not matched to a gene: 7. The CDR3 sequence is CASSLQTGETEAFF. The CDR3 bases are TGTGCCAGCTCACTGCAAACAGGGGAAACTGAAGCTTTCTTT.

The chain combines TRBV6-1 with TRBJ1-1; tentatively, D is TRBD1 (6 bases). The V end was cut by 8 bases, the J end by 11 bases, with 15 bases between. The CDR3 is made up of 11 amino acids. The germline V gene has CDR1 MNHNS and CDR2 SASEGT. The CDR3 here is CASDPQGRAFF. The CDR3 DNA follows: TGTGCCAGCGACCCACAGGGTCGGGCTTTCTTT.

This chain joins TRBV29-1 and TRBJ1-2; 10 bases line up with TRBD1. This CDR3 has 14 amino acids. V dropped 7 bases and J dropped 1; count of bases not matched to a gene: 6. Looked up from germline, CDR1 is SQVTM and CDR2 is ANQGSEA. CDR3 amino acids: CSAGQGQDNYGYTF. CDR3 DNA: TGCAGCGCGGGACAGGGGCAAGATAACTATGGCTACACCTTC.